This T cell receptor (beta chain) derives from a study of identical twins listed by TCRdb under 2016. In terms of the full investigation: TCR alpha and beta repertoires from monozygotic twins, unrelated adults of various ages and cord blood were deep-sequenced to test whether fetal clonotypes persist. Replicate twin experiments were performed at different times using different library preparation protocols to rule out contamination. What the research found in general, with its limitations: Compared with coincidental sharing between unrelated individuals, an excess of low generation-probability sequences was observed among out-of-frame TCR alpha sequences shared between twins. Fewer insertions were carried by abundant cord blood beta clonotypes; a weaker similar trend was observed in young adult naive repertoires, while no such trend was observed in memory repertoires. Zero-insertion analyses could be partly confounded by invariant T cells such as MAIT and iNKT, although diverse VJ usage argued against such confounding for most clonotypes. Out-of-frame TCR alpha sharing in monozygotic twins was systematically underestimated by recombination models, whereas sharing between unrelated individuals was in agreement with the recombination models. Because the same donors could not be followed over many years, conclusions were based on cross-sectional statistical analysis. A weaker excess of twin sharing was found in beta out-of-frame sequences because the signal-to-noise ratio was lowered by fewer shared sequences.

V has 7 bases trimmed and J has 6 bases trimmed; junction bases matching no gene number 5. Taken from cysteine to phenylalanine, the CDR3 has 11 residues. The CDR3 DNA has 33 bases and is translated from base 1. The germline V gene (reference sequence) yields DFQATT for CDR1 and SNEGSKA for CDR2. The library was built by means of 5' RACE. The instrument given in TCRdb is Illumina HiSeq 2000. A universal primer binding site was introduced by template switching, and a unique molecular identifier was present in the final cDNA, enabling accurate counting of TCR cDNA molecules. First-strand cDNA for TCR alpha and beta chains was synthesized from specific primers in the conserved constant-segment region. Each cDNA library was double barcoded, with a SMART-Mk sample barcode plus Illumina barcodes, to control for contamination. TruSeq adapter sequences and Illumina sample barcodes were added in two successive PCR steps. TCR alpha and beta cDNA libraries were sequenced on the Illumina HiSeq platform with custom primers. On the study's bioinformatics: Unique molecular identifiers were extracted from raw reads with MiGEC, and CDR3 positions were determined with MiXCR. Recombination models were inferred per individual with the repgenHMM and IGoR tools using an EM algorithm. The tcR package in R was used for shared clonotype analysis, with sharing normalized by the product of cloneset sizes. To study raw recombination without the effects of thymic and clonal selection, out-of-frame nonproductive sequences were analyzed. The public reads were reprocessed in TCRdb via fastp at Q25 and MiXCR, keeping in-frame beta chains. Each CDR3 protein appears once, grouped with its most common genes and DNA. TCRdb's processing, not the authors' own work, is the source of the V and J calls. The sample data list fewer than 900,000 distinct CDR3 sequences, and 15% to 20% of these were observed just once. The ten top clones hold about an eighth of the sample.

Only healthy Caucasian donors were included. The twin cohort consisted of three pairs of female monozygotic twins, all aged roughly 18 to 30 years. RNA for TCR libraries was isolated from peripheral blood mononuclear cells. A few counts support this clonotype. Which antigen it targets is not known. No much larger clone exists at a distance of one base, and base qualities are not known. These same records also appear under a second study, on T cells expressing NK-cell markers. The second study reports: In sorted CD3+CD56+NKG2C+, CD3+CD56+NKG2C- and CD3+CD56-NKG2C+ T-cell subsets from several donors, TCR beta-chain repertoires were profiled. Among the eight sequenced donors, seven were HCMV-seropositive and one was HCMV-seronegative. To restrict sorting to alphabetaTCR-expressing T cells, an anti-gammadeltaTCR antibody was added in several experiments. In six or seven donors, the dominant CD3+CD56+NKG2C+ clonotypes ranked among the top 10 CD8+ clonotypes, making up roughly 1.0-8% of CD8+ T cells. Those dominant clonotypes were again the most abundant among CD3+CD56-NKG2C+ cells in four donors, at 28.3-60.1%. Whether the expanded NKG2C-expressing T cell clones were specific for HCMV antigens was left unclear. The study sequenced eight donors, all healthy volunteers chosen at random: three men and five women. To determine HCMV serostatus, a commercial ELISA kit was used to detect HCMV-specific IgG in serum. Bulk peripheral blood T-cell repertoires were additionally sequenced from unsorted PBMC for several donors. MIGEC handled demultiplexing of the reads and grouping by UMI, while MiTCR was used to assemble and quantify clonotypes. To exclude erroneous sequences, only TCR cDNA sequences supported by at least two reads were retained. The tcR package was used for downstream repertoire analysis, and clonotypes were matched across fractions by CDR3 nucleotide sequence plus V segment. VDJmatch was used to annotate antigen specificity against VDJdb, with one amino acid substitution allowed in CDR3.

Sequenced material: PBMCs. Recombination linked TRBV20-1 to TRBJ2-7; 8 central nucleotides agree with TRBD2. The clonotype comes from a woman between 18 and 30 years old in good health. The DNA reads TGCAGTGTCGGGAGGGCTAGCGAGCAGTACTTC. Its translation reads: CSVGRASEQYF.